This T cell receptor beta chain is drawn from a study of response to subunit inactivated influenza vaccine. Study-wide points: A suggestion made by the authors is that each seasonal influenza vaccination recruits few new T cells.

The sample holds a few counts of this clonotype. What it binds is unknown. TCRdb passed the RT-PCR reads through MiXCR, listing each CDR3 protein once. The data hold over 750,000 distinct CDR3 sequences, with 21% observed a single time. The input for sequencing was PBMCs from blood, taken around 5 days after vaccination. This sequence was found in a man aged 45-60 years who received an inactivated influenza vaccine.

CDR3 sequence reads: CSARYRTGEKLFF. The CDR3 DNA is TGCAGTGCTAGATATCGCACGGGGGAAAAACTGTTTTTT. The chain links TRBV20-1 to TRBJ1-4; the D is unclear. CDR3 length equals 13 residues. Germline V lookup: CDR1 DFQATT, CDR2 SNEGSKA (reference sequence). Trimming took 2 bases from V and 8 from J, leaving 12 bases between them.